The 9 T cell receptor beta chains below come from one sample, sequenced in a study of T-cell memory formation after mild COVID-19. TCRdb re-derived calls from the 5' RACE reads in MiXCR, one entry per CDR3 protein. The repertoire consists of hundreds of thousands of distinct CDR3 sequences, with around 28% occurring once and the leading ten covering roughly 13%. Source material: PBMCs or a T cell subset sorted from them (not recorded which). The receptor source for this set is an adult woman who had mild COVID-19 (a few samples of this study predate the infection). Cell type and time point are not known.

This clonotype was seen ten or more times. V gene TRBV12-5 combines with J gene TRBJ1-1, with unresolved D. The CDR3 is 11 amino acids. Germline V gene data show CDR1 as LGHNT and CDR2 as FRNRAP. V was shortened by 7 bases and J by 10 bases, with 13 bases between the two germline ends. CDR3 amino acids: CASALNFGAFF. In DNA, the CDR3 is TGTGCTAGTGCCCTGAACTTTGGAGCTTTCTTT.

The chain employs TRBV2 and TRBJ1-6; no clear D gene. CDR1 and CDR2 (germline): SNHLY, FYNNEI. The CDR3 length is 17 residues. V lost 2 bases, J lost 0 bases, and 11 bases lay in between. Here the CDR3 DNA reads TGTGCCAGCAGTGAATATGTGGTTAGCTCCTATAATTCACCCCTCCACTTT. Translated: CASSEYVVSSYNSPLHF.

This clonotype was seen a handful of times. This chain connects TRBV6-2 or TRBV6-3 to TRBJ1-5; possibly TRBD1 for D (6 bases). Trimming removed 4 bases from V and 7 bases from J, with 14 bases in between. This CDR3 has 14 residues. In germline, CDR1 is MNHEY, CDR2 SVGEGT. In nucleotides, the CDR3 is TGTGCCAGCAGTTTCATGGACAGTAGCCAGCCCCAGCATTTT. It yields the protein CASSFMDSSQPQHF.

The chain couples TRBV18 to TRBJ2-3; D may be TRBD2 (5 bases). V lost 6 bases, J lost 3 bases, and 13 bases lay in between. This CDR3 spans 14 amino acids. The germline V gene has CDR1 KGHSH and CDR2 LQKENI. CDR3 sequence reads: CASSDPGDTDTQYF. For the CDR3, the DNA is TGTGCCAGCTCGGATCCCGGGGATACAGATACGCAGTATTTT.

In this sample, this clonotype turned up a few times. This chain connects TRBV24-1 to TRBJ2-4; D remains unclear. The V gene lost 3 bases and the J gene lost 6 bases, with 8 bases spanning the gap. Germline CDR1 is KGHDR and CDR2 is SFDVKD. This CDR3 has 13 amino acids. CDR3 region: CATSDGSANIQYF. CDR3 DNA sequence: TGTGCCACCAGTGATGGTTCGGCAAACATTCAGTACTTC.

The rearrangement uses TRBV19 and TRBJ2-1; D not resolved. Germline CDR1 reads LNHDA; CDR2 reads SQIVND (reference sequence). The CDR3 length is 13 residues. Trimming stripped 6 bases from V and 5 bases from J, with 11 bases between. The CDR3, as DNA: TGTGCCAGTAGCGCGACCCGAGACAATGAGCAGTTCTTC. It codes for CASSATRDNEQFF.

The CDR3 is CASSLDAYSGANVLTF. The CDR3, as DNA: TGCGCCAGCAGCTTGGACGCGTACTCTGGGGCCAACGTCCTGACTTTC. This chain joins TRBV5-1 and TRBJ2-6; no clear D. Germline CDR1 reads SGHRS; CDR2 reads YFSETQ. The germline V and J ends were trimmed by 0 bases and 0 bases, with 7 bases remaining between them. The CDR3 covers 16 residues.

In DNA form, the CDR3 reads TGTGCCAGTAGTCTCTTCGGCAGGGGAGAGGATGGCTACACCTTC. Its translation is CASSLFGRGEDGYTF. The chain couples TRBV19 to TRBJ1-2; possibly TRBD1 for D (6 bases). Trimming cost V 5 bases and J 6 bases, with 19 bases left between them. CDR3 length: 15 amino acids. Germline V CDR1 and CDR2: LNHDA, SQIVND (reference sequence).

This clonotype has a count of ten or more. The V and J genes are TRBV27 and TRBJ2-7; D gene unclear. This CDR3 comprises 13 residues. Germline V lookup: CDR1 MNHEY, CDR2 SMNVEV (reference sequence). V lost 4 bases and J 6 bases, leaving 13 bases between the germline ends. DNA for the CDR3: TGTGCCAGCAGTTACCAGCAGGTCTCCGAGCAGTACTTC. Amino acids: CASSYQQVSEQYF.